This TCR beta chain is drawn from a study of neurological immune-mediated disorders. Sample time point: technical triplicate 2. V dropped 1 base and J dropped 0 bases, with 10 bases sitting between them. Germline CDR1 reads MGHRA; CDR2 reads YSYEKL. This CDR3 has 16 residues. Synthesis of cDNA used 5'RACE (with 10-nucleotide random UMIs). TCRdb analysed the 5' RACE reads with MiXCR anew, one entry per CDR3 protein. Here the sample spans about 55,000 distinct CDR3 sequences, approximately 25% being singletons. General observations from the study: There were no CDR3 amino acid sequences shared by expanded clones across subjects, a result suggesting private repertoires in all groups.

Details on this clonotype: Its antigen is currently unknown.

The TCR comes from a man aged 55-75 years with HTLV-1-associated myelopathy (HAM/TSP). The V and J genes are TRBV4-1 and TRBJ2-1; tentative D call: TRBD2 (5 bases). The sequenced sample consisted of PBMCs. This CDR3 is CASSQVSEYSYNEQFF. In nucleotides, the CDR3 is TGCGCCAGCAGCCAAGTTAGCGAATACTCCTACAATGAGCAGTTCTTC.